This T cell receptor (beta chain) was found in a study of blood T cell repertoires in COVID-19. This CDR3 is built from 18 residues. V lost 4 bases, J lost 4 bases, and 13 bases stayed unmatched. Germline lookup yields CDR1 LGHDT and CDR2 YNNKEL (reference sequence). Profiling relied on immunoSEQ multiplex PCR, and the TCRdb table lists in-frame clones only, not all of them. The sample includes some 160,000 clones, over 80% of them seen just once. This sequence originates from a woman in her thirties or forties who had recovered from COVID-19. Sequencing was done on a sample of PBMCs or T cells enriched from blood (not recorded which). The genes are TRBV3-1 (or the pseudogene TRBV3-2) and TRBJ2-3; 11 nucleotides match TRBD2. CDR3 nucleotides: TGTGCCAGCAGCCCAAGGGGGATAGCGGGGGGGCCAGCAGATACGCAGTATTTT. As protein: CASSPRGIAGGPADTQYF.